These 4 T cell receptor beta chains were all obtained from the same sample, sequenced in a study of cytomegalovirus exposure and HLA in healthy donors. Both 60 Vbeta primers and 13 Jbeta primers went into the PCR. TCRdb keeps only in-frame clones here, not all; method: immunoSEQ multiplex PCR. The data show about 130,000 clones, just under 85% seen once. Input material: PBMCs. These receptors all stem from a boy aged 2-15 years in good health and CMV-seronegative.

This sequence joins TRBV7-9 and TRBJ2-3; TRBD2 matches at 12 bases. The CDR3 spans 18 residues. Trimming took 0 bases from V and 2 from J; bases not matched to a gene: 6. CDR1 is SEHNR, CDR2 FQNEAQ, per germline (reference sequence). The CDR3 loop is CASSLALAGGPNTDTQYF. CDR3 sequence (DNA): TGTGCCAGCAGCTTAGCCCTAGCGGGGGGGCCAAACACAGATACGCAGTATTTT.

V and J are TRBV2 and TRBJ2-1; the D gene is possibly TRBD2 (5 bases). Germline values: CDR1 SNHLY, CDR2 FYNNEI. V shed 4 bases and J shed 0 bases, with 10 bases lying between them. This CDR3 contains 15 residues. CDR3 bases: TGTGCCAGCAGTGCGAGGGAAAGCTCCTACAATGAGCAGTTCTTC. This sequence encodes CASSARESSYNEQFF.

The V gene is TRBV9, the J gene TRBJ2-1; TRBD2 aligns across 8 bases. The germline V gene encodes CDR1 SGDLS and CDR2 YYNGEE. This CDR3 has 15 residues. V was pared by 0 bases and J by 4 bases, with 3 bases of the junction left unmatched. CDR3 sequence (DNA): TGTGCCAGCAGCGTAGCTAGCGGGCTATACAATGAGCAGTTCTTC. The encoded protein is CASSVASGLYNEQFF.

This clone has just a few counts. The V call is TRBV4-2, the J call TRBJ1-6; D unresolved. This CDR3 comprises 16 residues. Between the trimmed V and J ends, which lost 3 bases and 5 bases, there was a span of 14 bases. Germline V CDR1 and CDR2: LGHNA, YNFKEQ. The CDR3 region has the DNA TGTGCCAGCAGCCAGCAGGAGGTAACAAATAATTCACCCCTCCACTTT. Protein: CASSQQEVTNNSPLHF.